These T cell receptor beta chains were read from a single sample in a study of T-cell reconstitution after alpha-beta-depleted transplantation in children. TCRdb recomputed calls from the PCR reads with MiXCR, one row per CDR3 protein. The sample lists 260,000 or so distinct CDR3 sequences; 9.5% to 15% were seen once. The sample in question was PBMCs from the stem cell graft donor, obtained from the stem cell graft. These receptors came from a human donor who donated a stem cell graft to a child with acute lymphoblastic leukemia. Each CDR3 is given with its conserved first and last residue. D genes are given only for firm matches. Size tells how often a clone was seen (once, few, many) or the class of an expanded clone, and some rows leave it out.

>TRBV24-1|-|TRBJ1-2|many|13
CAAPSTAPYGYTF
TGTGCCGCTCCCTCGACAGCGCCCTATGGCTACACCTTC
>TRBV27|-|TRBJ1-4|-|17
CASSLEMEPRSRGQLFF
TGTGCCAGCAGTTTAGAGATGGAGCCGCGTTCTCGAGGGCAACTGTTTTTT
>TRBV7-2|-|TRBJ2-5|many|15
CASSLVGSREETQYF
TGTGCCAGCAGCTTAGTTGGGTCCAGGGAGGAGACCCAGTACTTC
>TRBV29-1|-|TRBJ2-1|many|14
CSGTTAGYGNEQFF
TGCAGCGGAACTACGGCGGGGTATGGCAATGAGCAGTTCTTC
>TRBV28|TRBD1|TRBJ1-6|many|17
CASSFRSRTGFNSPLHF
TGTGCCAGCAGTTTTCGATCTAGGACAGGTTTTAATTCACCCCTCCACTTT
>TRBV5-1|-|TRBJ2-7|many|14
CASSFRRSGYEQYF
TGCGCCAGCAGCTTTCGCCGATCGGGATACGAGCAGTACTTC
>TRBV5-4|TRBD1|TRBJ2-1|-|15
CASFPRDRTYNEQFF
TGTGCCAGCTTCCCCAGGGACAGGACTTACAATGAGCAGTTCTTC
>TRBV7-8|-|TRBJ1-2|many|13
CASSLEEYYGYTF
TGTGCCAGCAGCTTAGAAGAGTACTATGGCTACACCTTC
>TRBV12-3/TRBV12-4|TRBD2|TRBJ2-1|many|17
CASSPPPGGPSYNEQFF
TGTGCCAGCAGTCCCCCCCCGGGGGGACCCTCCTACAATGAGCAGTTCTTC
>TRBV3-1|TRBD2|TRBJ2-7|few|18
CASSQDRVAAGISYEQYF
TGTGCCAGCAGCCAAGATAGGGTTGCAGCGGGAATAAGCTACGAGCAGTACTTC
>TRBV4-2|-|TRBJ2-7|many|14
CASSHEGQSYEQYF
TGTGCCAGCAGCCATGAAGGACAGTCCTACGAGCAGTACTTC
>TRBV6-2/TRBV6-3|TRBD1|TRBJ1-4|many|17
CASSYSRKAGGGEKLFF
TGTGCCAGCAGTTACTCGAGGAAGGCAGGGGGAGGAGAAAAACTGTTTTTT
>TRBV2|TRBD1|TRBJ2-2|many|12
CAIGQATGELFF
TGTGCCATTGGACAGGCCACCGGGGAGCTGTTTTTT
>TRBV6-1|TRBD1|TRBJ1-4|many|17
CASSRDRAIATNEKLFF
TGTGCCAGCAGTCGCGACAGGGCGATTGCAACTAATGAAAAACTGTTTTTT
>TRBV7-2|-|TRBJ2-3|many|15
CASSLAAASTDTQYF
TGTGCCAGCAGCTTAGCGGCAGCTAGCACAGATACGCAGTATTTT
>TRBV30|-|TRBJ2-1|few|16
CAWSVRMTGSYNEQFF
TGTGCCTGGAGTGTACGTATGACCGGCTCCTACAATGAGCAGTTCTTC
>TRBV7-9|-|TRBJ2-7|many|14
CASSSLSGTYEQYF
TGTGCCAGCAGCTCGTTGTCCGGAACCTACGAGCAGTACTTC
>TRBV12-3/TRBV12-4|-|TRBJ1-1|many|16
CASTSSRRDTKDEAFF
TGTGCCAGCACCTCCTCACGACGGGACACGAAGGATGAAGCTTTCTTT
>TRBV27|-|TRBJ1-6|many|15
CASRPEQTYNSPLHF
TGTGCCAGCAGACCCGAGCAGACCTATAATTCACCCCTCCACTTT
>TRBV28|-|TRBJ1-1|-|13
CASSPPGSKEAFF
TGTGCCAGCAGTCCCCCCGGGTCAAAAGAAGCTTTCTTT
>TRBV6-2/TRBV6-3|TRBD1|TRBJ2-1|-|18
CASSYSTGQGWSYNEQFF
TGTGCCAGCAGTTACTCGACGGGACAGGGATGGTCCTACAATGAGCAGTTCTTC
>TRBV4-3|-|TRBJ1-2|few|17
CASSQGRIGTWIYGYTF
TGCGCCAGCAGCCAAGGGCGGATAGGGACATGGATCTATGGCTACACCTTC
>TRBV20-1|-|TRBJ1-2|many|11
CSATRGYGYTF
TGCAGTGCTACGAGGGGTTATGGCTACACCTTC
>TRBV28|-|TRBJ2-2|many|15
CASSFLEGMGGELFF
TGTGCCAGCAGTTTTCTTGAGGGGATGGGCGGGGAGCTGTTTTTT
>TRBV7-6|-|TRBJ2-1|many|14
CASSLGGKYNEQFF
TGTGCCAGCAGCTTAGGGGGAAAATACAATGAGCAGTTCTTC
>TRBV28|TRBD2|TRBJ2-7|many|15
CASSSTLAGAYEQYF
TGTGCCAGCAGTTCCACCCTAGCGGGAGCCTACGAGCAGTACTTC
>TRBV20-1|-|TRBJ2-5|many|13
CSARRDWGETQYF
TGCAGTGCTCGAAGGGACTGGGGGGAGACCCAGTACTTC
>TRBV27|TRBD2|TRBJ2-3|few|18
CASSFLTVLAGAPDTQYF
TGTGCCAGCAGTTTCCTTACGGTACTAGCGGGGGCACCAGATACGCAGTATTTT
>TRBV7-2|TRBD1|TRBJ1-1|many|13
CASSVGGSTEAFF
TGTGCCAGCAGCGTAGGGGGCTCCACTGAAGCTTTCTTT
>TRBV10-3|TRBD2|TRBJ2-1|many|12
CAITSEYNEQFF
TGTGCCATTACTAGCGAATACAATGAGCAGTTCTTC
>TRBV21-1|-|TRBJ1-3|many|17
CASSILGTVTSGNTIYF
TGTGCCAGCAGCATTTTAGGGACAGTCACCTCTGGAAACACCATATATTTT
>TRBV14|-|TRBJ2-1|many|13
CASSQDHRGTAFF
TGTGCCAGCAGCCAAGATCATAGAGGGACGGCGTTCTTC
>TRBV12-3/TRBV12-4|-|TRBJ1-2|many|14
CASSSGQSSYGYTF
TGTGCCAGCAGTTCCGGACAGTCGTCCTATGGCTACACCTTC
>TRBV3-1|-|TRBJ2-5|many|15
CASSPPGITGETQYF
TGTGCCAGCAGCCCACCGGGCATCACCGGAGAGACCCAGTACTTC
>TRBV24-1|-|TRBJ1-5|many|15
CATSDSLGRNQPQHF
TGTGCCACCAGTGATTCCCTCGGTCGAAATCAGCCCCAGCATTTT
>TRBV4-2|TRBD1|TRBJ2-7|many|15
CASSQEGTGITEQYF
TGTGCCAGCAGCCAAGAAGGGACAGGGATCACCGAGCAGTACTTC
>TRBV19|TRBD1|TRBJ2-7|few|13
CASSIGTDYEQYF
TGTGCCAGTAGTATCGGGACAGATTACGAGCAGTACTTC
>TRBV6-2/TRBV6-3|-|TRBJ2-5|many|14
CASSRTPFQETQYF
TGTGCCAGCAGCCGCACCCCATTCCAAGAGACCCAGTACTTC
>TRBV18|-|TRBJ2-3|-|14
CASSPPSRADTQYF
TGTGCCAGCTCACCACCCTCCAGGGCAGATACGCAGTATTTT
>TRBV18|-|TRBJ2-7|many|13
CASSPRAEYEQYF
TGTGCCAGCTCACCCCGGGCCGAATACGAGCAGTACTTC
>TRBV28|-|TRBJ1-5|many|12
CATQRSNQPQHF
TGTGCCACCCAAAGGAGCAATCAGCCCCAGCATTTT
>TRBV28|-|TRBJ2-1|many|14
CASSLWTPYNEQFF
TGTGCCAGCAGTTTATGGACACCCTACAATGAGCAGTTCTTC